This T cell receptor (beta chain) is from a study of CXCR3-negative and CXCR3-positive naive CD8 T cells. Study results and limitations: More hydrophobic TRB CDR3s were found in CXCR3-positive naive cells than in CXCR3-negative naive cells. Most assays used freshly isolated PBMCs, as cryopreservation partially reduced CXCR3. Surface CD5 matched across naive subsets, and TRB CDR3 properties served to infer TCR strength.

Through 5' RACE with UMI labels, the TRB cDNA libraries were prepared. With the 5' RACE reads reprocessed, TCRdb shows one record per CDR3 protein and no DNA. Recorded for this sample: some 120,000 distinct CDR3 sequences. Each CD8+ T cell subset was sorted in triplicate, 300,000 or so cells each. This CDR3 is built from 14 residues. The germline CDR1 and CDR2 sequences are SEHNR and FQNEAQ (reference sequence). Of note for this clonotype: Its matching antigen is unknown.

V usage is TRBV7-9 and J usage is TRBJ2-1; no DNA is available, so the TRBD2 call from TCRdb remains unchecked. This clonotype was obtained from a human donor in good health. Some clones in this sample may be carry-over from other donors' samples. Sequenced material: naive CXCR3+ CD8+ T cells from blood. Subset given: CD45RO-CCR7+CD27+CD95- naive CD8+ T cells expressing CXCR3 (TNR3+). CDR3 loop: CASSLAGAGDEQFF.